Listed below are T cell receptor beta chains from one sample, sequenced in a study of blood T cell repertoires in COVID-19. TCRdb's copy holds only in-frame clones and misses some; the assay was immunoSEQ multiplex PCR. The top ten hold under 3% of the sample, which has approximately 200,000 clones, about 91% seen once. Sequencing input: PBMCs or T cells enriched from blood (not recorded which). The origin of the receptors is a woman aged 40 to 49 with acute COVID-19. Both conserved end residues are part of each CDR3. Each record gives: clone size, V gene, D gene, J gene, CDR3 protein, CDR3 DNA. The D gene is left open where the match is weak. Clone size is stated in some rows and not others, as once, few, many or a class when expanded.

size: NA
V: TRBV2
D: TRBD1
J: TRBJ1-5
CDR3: CASADRDRGPDQPQHF
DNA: TGTGCCAGCGCCGACCGGGACAGGGGACCGGATCAGCCCCAGCATTTT

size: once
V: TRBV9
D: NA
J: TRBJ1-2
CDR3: CASSPAGNYGYTF
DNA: TGTGCCAGCAGCCCGGCAGGGAACTATGGCTACACCTTC

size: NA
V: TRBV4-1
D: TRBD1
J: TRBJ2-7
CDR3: CASSRTGADEQYF
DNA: TGCGCCAGCAGCCGGACAGGGGCAGACGAGCAGTACTTC

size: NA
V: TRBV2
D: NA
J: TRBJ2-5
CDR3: CASSQYQGKETQYF
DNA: TGTGCCAGCAGTCAATACCAGGGAAAAGAGACCCAGTACTTC

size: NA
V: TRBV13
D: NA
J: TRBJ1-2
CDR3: CASSLNARTPYGYTF
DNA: TGTGCCAGCAGCTTAAACGCAAGGACACCCTATGGCTACACCTTC

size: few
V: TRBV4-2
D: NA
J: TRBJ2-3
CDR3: CASSQAEGGGADTQYF
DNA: TGTGCCAGCAGCCAAGCGGAGGGAGGTGGCGCAGATACGCAGTATTTT

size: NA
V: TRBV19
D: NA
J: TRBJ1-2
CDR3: CASSIGGNPTGYTF
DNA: TGTGCCAGTAGTATAGGCGGGAACCCCACGGGCTACACCTTC

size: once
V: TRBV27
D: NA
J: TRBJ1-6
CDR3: CASSRHKTLEPYNSPLHF
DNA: TGTGCCAGCAGTAGACACAAGACACTGGAACCCTATAATTCACCCCTCCACTTT

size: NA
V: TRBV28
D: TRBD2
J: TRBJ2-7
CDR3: CASSVSGTKFEQYF
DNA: TGTGCCAGCAGTGTATCCGGGACTAAGTTCGAGCAGTACTTC

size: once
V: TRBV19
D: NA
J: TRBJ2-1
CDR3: CASSQTGNEQFF
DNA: TGTGCCAGTAGTCAGACAGGTAATGAGCAGTTCTTC

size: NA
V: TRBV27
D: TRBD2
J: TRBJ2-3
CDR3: CASSLSSGGATDTQYF
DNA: TGTGCCAGCAGTTTATCTAGCGGGGGGGCCACAGATACGCAGTATTTT

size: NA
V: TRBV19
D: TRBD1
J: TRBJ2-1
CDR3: CASSPDRGGNEQFF
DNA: TGTGCCAGTAGTCCCGACAGGGGTGGAAATGAGCAGTTCTTC

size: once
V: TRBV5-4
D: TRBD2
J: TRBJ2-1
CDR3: CASNRAGVSSYNEQFF
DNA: TGTGCCAGCAACAGAGCGGGGGTTAGCTCCTACAATGAGCAGTTCTTC

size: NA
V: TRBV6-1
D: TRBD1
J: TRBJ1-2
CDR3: CASSDPGQMNYGYTF
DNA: TGTGCCAGCAGTGATCCGGGACAGATGAACTATGGCTACACCTTC

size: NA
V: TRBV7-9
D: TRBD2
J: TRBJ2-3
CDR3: CASTDAGTRSTDTQYF
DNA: TGTGCCAGCACCGACGCCGGGACTAGAAGCACAGATACGCAGTATTTT